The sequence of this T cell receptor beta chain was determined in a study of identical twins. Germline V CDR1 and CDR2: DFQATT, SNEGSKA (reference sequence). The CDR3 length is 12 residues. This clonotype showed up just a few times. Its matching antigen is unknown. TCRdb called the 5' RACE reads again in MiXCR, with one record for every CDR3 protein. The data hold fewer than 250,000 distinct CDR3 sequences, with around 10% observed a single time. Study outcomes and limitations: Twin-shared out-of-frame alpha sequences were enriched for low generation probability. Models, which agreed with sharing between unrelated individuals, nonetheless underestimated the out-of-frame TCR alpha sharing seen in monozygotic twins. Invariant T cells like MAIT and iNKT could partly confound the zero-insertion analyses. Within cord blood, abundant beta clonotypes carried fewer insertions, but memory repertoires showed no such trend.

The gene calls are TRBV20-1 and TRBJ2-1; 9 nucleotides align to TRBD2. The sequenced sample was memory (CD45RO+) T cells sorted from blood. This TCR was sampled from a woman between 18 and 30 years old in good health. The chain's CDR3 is CRVAGVYNEQFF. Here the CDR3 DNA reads TGCAGGGTAGCGGGAGTCTACAATGAGCAGTTCTTC.